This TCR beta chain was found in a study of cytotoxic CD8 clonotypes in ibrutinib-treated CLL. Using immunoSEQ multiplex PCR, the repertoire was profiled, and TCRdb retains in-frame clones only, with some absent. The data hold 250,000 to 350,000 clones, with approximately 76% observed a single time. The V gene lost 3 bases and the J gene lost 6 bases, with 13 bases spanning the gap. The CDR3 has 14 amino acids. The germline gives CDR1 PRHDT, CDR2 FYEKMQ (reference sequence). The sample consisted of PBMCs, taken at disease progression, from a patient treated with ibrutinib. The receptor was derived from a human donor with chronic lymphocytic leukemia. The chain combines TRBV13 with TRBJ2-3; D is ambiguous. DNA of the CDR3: TGTGCCAGCAGCTTTCTGTACAGCCCCGATACGCAGTATTTT. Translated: CASSFLYSPDTQYF. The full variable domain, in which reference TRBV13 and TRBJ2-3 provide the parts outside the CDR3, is AAGVIQSPRHLIKEKRETATLKCYPIPRHDTVYWYQQGPGQDPQFLISFYEKMQSDKGSIPDRFSAQQFSDYHSELNMSSLELGDSALYFCASSFLYSPDTQYFGPGTRLTVL.